The entry that follows covers one T cell receptor (beta chain) sequence. The data belong to a study of blood T cell repertoires in COVID-19. The CDR3 covers 13 residues. Trimming removed 4 bases from V and 6 bases from J, with 12 bases in between. Germline CDR1 LGHDT, CDR2 YNNKEL (reference sequence). Sequencing was performed with immunoSEQ multiplex PCR; in TCRdb, only in-frame clones are kept and a portion is missing. The sample has 240,000 or so clones, 70% to 90% seen once. V is TRBV3-1 (or the pseudogene TRBV3-2) and J is TRBJ1-1; TRBD1 might be the D (5 bases). The clonotype originates from a woman in her thirties or forties who had recovered from COVID-19. The sequencing sample was made of peripheral blood. The CDR3 DNA is TGTGCCAGCAGCCGGGCGGTAGGGGCTGAAGCTTTCTTT. Protein: CASSRAVGAEAFF.